A single T cell receptor (beta chain) is shown here with its context. Its antigen is not known. This sample was taken from a study of Ad26.COV2.S vaccination and SARS-CoV-2 variants. At the level of the study: Dosing was one shot or two shots 56 days apart.

The germline gives CDR1 MNHEY, CDR2 SVGAGI. Trimming at V came to 4 bases and at J to 4 bases, leaving 6 bases not matched to a gene. The CDR3 is 14 residues long. Findings and limits, study-wide: In TCR breadth and depth analyses, total T cell responses may have been underestimated.

Method: immunoSEQ multiplex PCR; TCRdb's copy keeps in-frame clones and lacks some. This sample yields around 250,000 clones, of which roughly 89% are seen a single time; just under 3% belongs to the top ten. Sample treatment: 15 to 20 received Ad26.COV2.S at low or high dose, single or two shots; roughly 5 received placebo; per-sample allocation not given. Repertoires come from day 63 after the first vaccine or placebo injection. Donor was an adult aged 18-55 years in Boston. The source of this sequence is a person aged 18-60 years who received the Ad26.COV2.S COVID-19 vaccine or a placebo. V is TRBV6-5 and J is TRBJ1-2; 7 nucleotides match TRBD1. This specimen was peripheral blood, taken in a trial of Ad26.COV2.S vaccine versus placebo. CDR3: CASSSGQTLYGYTF. CDR3 in DNA: TGTGCCAGCAGTTCGGGACAGACCCTCTATGGCTACACCTTC.